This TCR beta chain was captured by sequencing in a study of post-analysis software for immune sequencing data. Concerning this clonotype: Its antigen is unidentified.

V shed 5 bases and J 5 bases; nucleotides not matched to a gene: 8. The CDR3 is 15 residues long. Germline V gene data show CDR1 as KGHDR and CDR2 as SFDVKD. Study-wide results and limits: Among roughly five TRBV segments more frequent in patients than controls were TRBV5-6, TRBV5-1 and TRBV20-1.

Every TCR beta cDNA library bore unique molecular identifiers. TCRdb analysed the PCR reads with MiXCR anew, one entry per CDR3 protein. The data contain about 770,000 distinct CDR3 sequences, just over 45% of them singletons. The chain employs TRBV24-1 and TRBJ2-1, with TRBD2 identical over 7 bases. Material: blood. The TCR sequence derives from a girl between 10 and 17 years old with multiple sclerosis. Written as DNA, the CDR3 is TGTGCCACCAGTGCCCAGAGCGGGAAAAACAATGAGCAGTTCTTC. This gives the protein CATSAQSGKNNEQFF.